These 26 T cell receptor beta chains were sequenced from one sample in a study of blood T cell repertoires in COVID-19. Produced via immunoSEQ multiplex PCR; TCRdb's table is partial and in-frame only. This sample has fewer than 60,000 clones, with about 80% found just once. The specimen was peripheral blood. The receptor set was obtained from a man between 60 and 70 years old with acute or convalescent COVID-19.

The chain joins TRBV19 to TRBJ1-2, with TRBD1 identical over 8 bases. The V and J ends lost 7 bases and 2 bases, in that order; junction bases with no gene match: 9. Germline lookup yields CDR1 LNHDA and CDR2 SQIVND (reference sequence). This CDR3 region has 15 residues. CDR3 amino acids: CASTAGQGRNYGYTF. The CDR3 bases are TGTGCCAGTACCGCTGGACAGGGAAGGAACTATGGCTACACCTTC.

V and J are TRBV7-2 and TRBJ2-5, with D perhaps matching TRBD1 (6 bases). The ends were cut back, 5 bases at V and 2 bases at J, with 12 bases in the middle. CDR1 and CDR2 (germline): SGHTA, FQGNSA. The CDR3 has 14 residues. The CDR3 coding sequence is TGTGCCAGCAGCCCCCCCACAGGGCAAGAGACCCAGTACTTC. The encoded protein is CASSPPTGQETQYF.

V and J are TRBV29-1 and TRBJ1-5; a possible D gene is TRBD1 (5 bases). V lost 5 bases and J 5 bases, leaving 13 bases between the germline ends. Germline V gives CDR1 SQVTM, CDR2 ANQGSEA. The CDR3 totals 13 residues. CDR3 DNA: TGCAGCGTTCGGGGGGGAGAATATCAGCCCCAGCATTTT. This sequence encodes CSVRGGEYQPQHF. Using reference TRBV29-1 and TRBJ1-5 for the parts outside the CDR3, the full variable domain is SAVISQKPSRDICQRGTSLTIQCQVDSQVTMMFWYRQQPGQSLTLIATANQGSEATYESGFVIDKFPISRPNLTFSTLTVSNMSPEDSSIYLCSVRGGEYQPQHFGDGTRLSIL.

V gene TRBV5-1 combines with J gene TRBJ2-2, with 7 bases that match TRBD2. The junction had 5 bases not matched to a gene; V was cut back by 4 bases and J by 2 bases. The germline CDR1 and CDR2 sequences are SGHRS and YFSETQ. This CDR3 is built from 15 residues. CDR3 loop: CASSVPGLNTGELFF. The DNA of the CDR3 is TGCGCCAGCAGCGTGCCGGGACTAAACACCGGGGAGCTGTTTTTT.

This clone ranks as large (0.1 to 1%). The chain links TRBV10-3 to TRBJ1-6, with no clear D. With 0 bases removed from V and 6 bases from J, the gap between germline ends came to 3 bases. This CDR3 contains 13 residues. Germline CDR1 and CDR2: ENHRY and SYGVKD. The CDR3 loop reads CAISESGNSPLHF. The CDR3 DNA follows: TGTGCCATCAGTGAGTCCGGTAATTCACCCCTCCACTTT.

The chain uses TRBV19 and TRBJ1-2; a weak D match, TRBD1 (5 bases). Germline assignment: CDR1 LNHDA and CDR2 SQIVND (reference sequence). The CDR3 length is 15 residues. V lost 1 base and J 0 bases, leaving 9 bases between the germline ends. The CDR3 sequence: CASSIGKGTNYGYTF. CDR3 coding DNA: TGTGCCAGTAGTATAGGGAAGGGGACTAACTATGGCTACACCTTC.

The chain joins TRBV19 to TRBJ2-1, with D maybe TRBD2 (5 bases). The CDR3 is 17 residues long. The V gene's germline CDR1 is LNHDA and CDR2 SQIVND (reference sequence). V shed 0 bases and J shed 5 bases, with 17 bases lying between them. The CDR3 coding sequence is TGTGCCAGTAGTATAGATCATAGGCGGGCGGCCAACAATGAGCAGTTCTTC. Its protein is CASSIDHRRAANNEQFF.

The chain recombines TRBV5-6 with TRBJ1-1; D possibly corresponds to TRBD1 (5 bases). Germline loops: CDR1 SGHDT, CDR2 YYEEEE. V was cut by 3 bases and J by 3 bases, with 15 bases left in between. The CDR3 covers 15 residues. The CDR3 coding sequence is TGTGCCAGCAGCTCTGGGGGAGGTATGCACACTGAAGCTTTCTTT. Translated: CASSSGGGMHTEAFF.

The gene calls are TRBV29-1 and TRBJ1-1; 10 nucleotides line up with TRBD1. Germline CDR1 reads SQVTM; CDR2 reads ANQGSEA. The CDR3 covers 13 residues. This CDR3 is CRTGGVGNTEAFF. CDR3 DNA: TGCAGGACAGGGGGCGTTGGGAACACTGAAGCTTTCTTT.

The chain links TRBV27 to TRBJ2-1; 8 nucleotides line up with TRBD2. Germline V gives CDR1 MNHEY, CDR2 SMNVEV (reference sequence). Germline trimming cut 2 bases from V and 2 bases from J; bases unmatched to any gene: 2. The CDR3 length is 15 residues. Written as DNA, the CDR3 is TGTGCCAGCAGTTTAGAAGCGGGGGCCTACAATGAGCAGTTCTTC. Amino acid sequence: CASSLEAGAYNEQFF.

CDR3 sequence (DNA): TGTGCCAGCAGTTTCGGGACAGGGGGCAGGGTCTACACCTTC. It specifies CASSFGTGGRVYTF. The genes are TRBV27 and TRBJ1-2; the match to TRBD1 covers 12 bases. CDR3 length equals 14 residues. The V segment lost 3 bases and the J segment 10 bases; nucleotides outside the gene matches: 6. Germline V gene sequence: CDR1 MNHEY, CDR2 SMNVEV (reference sequence).

The rearrangement links TRBV27 to TRBJ2-3; 9 bases agree with TRBD2. Germline-derived CDR1 and CDR2 are MNHEY and SMNVEV (reference sequence). The CDR3 runs 18 residues. J gave up 6 bases and V 2 bases, and 15 bases lay outside the gene matches. The CDR3 spells CASSLEAPKSGGRDTQYF. The DNA for the CDR3 is TGTGCCAGCAGTTTAGAGGCCCCAAAAAGCGGGGGGCGGGATACGCAGTATTTT.

CDR3 in amino acids: CASSDFQGTHNQPQHF. DNA for the CDR3: TGTGCCAGCAGTGATTTCCAGGGGACCCACAATCAGCCCCAGCATTTT. The rearrangement joins TRBV6-1 to TRBJ1-5; D may be TRBD1 (6 bases). This CDR3 is built from 16 residues. Per germline, CDR1 MNHNS and CDR2 SASEGT. Trimming shortened V by 3 bases and J by 3 bases, and 15 bases separated the two germline ends.

This chain links TRBV4-3 with TRBJ1-5, with D maybe TRBD1 (6 bases). Germline CDR1 and CDR2: LGHNA and YSLEER. The CDR3 length is 17 residues. The V gene lost 0 bases and the J gene lost 0 bases, with 12 bases spanning the gap. The CDR3 nucleotides are TGCGCCAGCAGCCAAGATACAGGGCCCTATAGCAATCAGCCCCAGCATTTT. It yields the protein CASSQDTGPYSNQPQHF.

The chain carries TRBV25-1 and TRBJ2-1; 9 bases map to TRBD2. V shed 3 bases and J 6 bases; nucleotides not matched to a gene: 6. The CDR3 is 15 residues long. The germline gives CDR1 MGHDK, CDR2 SYGVNS. CDR3 nucleotides: TGTGCCAGCAGTGAGAAGCGGGAGGTGGGCAATGAGCAGTTCTTC. Translated: CASSEKREVGNEQFF.

V and J are TRBV19 and TRBJ1-5; D uncertain. CDR1 is LNHDA and CDR2 is SQIVND in the germline V gene (reference sequence). The CDR3 is made up of 13 amino acids. Trimming left V 3 bases short and J 3 bases short, with 6 bases between. CDR3 protein: CASSIRFNQPQHF. The CDR3 DNA is TGTGCCAGTAGTATCCGGTTCAATCAGCCCCAGCATTTT.

The CDR3 sequence: CASSFQGGREKLFF. The CDR3 DNA reads TGTGCCAGCAGCTTTCAAGGGGGCCGGGAAAAACTGTTTTTT. The V gene is TRBV5-4, the J gene TRBJ1-4; TRBD1 matches 7 bases. This CDR3 has 14 amino acids. Germline loops: CDR1 SGHNT, CDR2 YYREEE (reference sequence). V was clipped by 2 bases and J by 8 bases; unmatched bases: 6.

The chain joins TRBV27 to TRBJ2-3; TRBD2 matches at 11 bases. With 6 bases clipped from V and 5 bases from J, the junction kept 13 bases outside the gene matches. The CDR3 is 17 amino acids. Per germline, CDR1 MNHEY and CDR2 SMNVEV (reference sequence). The CDR3 DNA follows: TGTGCCAGCAGATCGCGAAGTAGCGGGGGGGAGGGAGATACGCAGTATTTT. Residues: CASRSRSSGGEGDTQYF.

The chain employs TRBV6-5 and TRBJ2-7, with 10 bases identical to TRBD1. The V and J ends lost 4 bases and 0 bases, in that order; junction bases with no gene match: 6. The CDR3 has 16 residues. Germline lookup yields CDR1 MNHEY and CDR2 SVGAGI. The CDR3, as DNA: TGTGCCAGCAGTTCTATAGGACAGGGGGACTCCTACGAGCAGTACTTC. This encodes CASSSIGQGDSYEQYF.

The genes are TRBV7-7 and TRBJ2-1; a possible D gene is TRBD1 (6 bases). Trimming shortened V by 3 bases and J by 7 bases, and 10 bases separated the two germline ends. Germline V gene sequence: CDR1 SSHAT, CDR2 FNYEAQ (reference sequence). The CDR3 loop spans 13 amino acids. This CDR3 reads CASSFRGGNEQFF. For the CDR3, the DNA is TGTGCCAGCAGCTTCAGGGGTGGGAATGAGCAGTTCTTC.

The rearrangement uses TRBV19 and TRBJ1-4; TRBD1 matches 7 bases. Germline CDR1 LNHDA, CDR2 SQIVND (reference sequence). This CDR3 comprises 16 residues. The J segment lost 6 bases and the V segment lost 5 bases, leaving 12 bases of the junction unmatched. CDR3 sequence: CASSPSEGTDYEKLFF. CDR3 DNA: TGTGCCAGTAGTCCCTCAGAGGGGACAGACTATGAAAAACTGTTTTTT. Full variable domain (rest looked up from reference TRBV19 and TRBJ1-4): DGGITQSPKYLFRKEGQNVTLSCEQNLNHDAMYWYRQDPGQGLRLIYYSQIVNDFQKGDIAEGYSVSREKKESFPLTVTSAQKNPTAFYLCASSPSEGTDYEKLFFGSGTQLSVL.

The chain couples TRBV6-5 to TRBJ1-2; no clear D gene. Per germline, CDR1 MNHEY and CDR2 SVGAGI. V was pared by 6 bases and J by 2 bases, with 13 bases between. The CDR3 covers 14 residues. DNA of the CDR3: TGTGCCAGCAGGCTTGGAGGGTGGAACTATGGCTACACCTTC. This sequence encodes CASRLGGWNYGYTF.

This chain links TRBV2 with TRBJ2-1, with 7 bases fitting TRBD1. The germline gives CDR1 SNHLY, CDR2 FYNNEI. The CDR3 covers 19 residues. After removal of 2 bases from V and 0 bases from J, the junction contained 13 bases not matched to a gene. Written as DNA, the CDR3 is TGTGCCAGCAGTGAAAAGTATCCTAGGGGGCCCAGCTCCTACAATGAGCAGTTCTTC. As protein: CASSEKYPRGPSSYNEQFF.

This clone was seen only a few times. The genes are TRBV5-4 and TRBJ1-6; TRBD1 aligns across 9 bases. The trim removed 3 bases at V and 7 bases at J, leaving 11 bases unmatched. CDR3 size: 17 residues. Germline-derived CDR1 and CDR2 are SGHNT and YYREEE (reference sequence). CDR3 in DNA: TGTGCCAGCAGCTCCCTGGGACAGGGTCTGATAAATTCACCCCTCCACTTT. Its translation is CASSSLGQGLINSPLHF.

CDR3 region: CASSEIGARNQETQYF. The CDR3 nucleotides are TGTGCCAGCAGTGAGATAGGGGCCCGAAACCAAGAGACCCAGTACTTC. The J gene is TRBJ2-5, the V gene TRBV6-1; D possibly corresponds to TRBD1 (5 bases). This CDR3 spans 16 amino acids. The V end was cut by 3 bases, the J end by 0 bases, with 14 bases between. Per the germline V gene, CDR1 is MNHNS and CDR2 is SASEGT.

The J gene is TRBJ2-7, the V gene TRBV5-5, with 9 bases lining up with TRBD1. The CDR3 contains 15 residues. Germline loops: CDR1 SGHKS, CDR2 YYEKEE (reference sequence). The V gene end was trimmed by 2 bases and the J gene end by 5 bases; junction bases not matched to a gene: 8. CDR3 nucleotides: TGTGCCAGCAGCTTTATCACAGGGGGCCGGAACGAGCAGTACTTC. This sequence encodes CASSFITGGRNEQYF.